The source of this T cell receptor (beta chain) is a study of T cell repertoires in cytomegalovirus infection (dated by TCRdb to about 2019). At the level of the whole study: The HLA type of each donor mattered for the analysis, because public TCR beta signatures pointed to carriage of CMV infection along with the matching HLA type. The study at large found these results: In the ex vivo response, HLA-C-restricted CMV-specific TCR beta clonotypes were dominant, and in two of eight donors the single most frequent clonotype came from this HLA-C-restricted group. In both this cohort and an independent cohort of 350 to 400 donors, the cumulative frequency of public TCR beta family members distinguished carriers of CMV infection plus the relevant HLA type.

The junction carries 10 bases between V and J, which are trimmed by 3 bases and 4 bases respectively. The germline V gene supplies CDR1 SGHVS and CDR2 FNYEAQ. Taken from cysteine to phenylalanine, the CDR3 has 14 residues. Left in the record is the CDR3 DNA by itself, 42 bases read in frame from the first base. The instrument given in TCRdb is Illumina HiSeq 1500. Through fastp at Q25 and MiXCR, TCRdb rebuilt clones from the public reads, retaining in-frame beta chains. Each entry merges the rows of one CDR3 protein and shows their most common DNA and genes. This sample gives some 100,000 distinct CDR3 sequences in total; 20% to 25% of them show up just once. More than 35% of the sample goes to the ten largest clones. The sample holds many counts of this clonotype. No cognate antigen has been identified for it. No qualities accompany the bases; no much larger clone lies one base away.

This sequence was found in a human donor in good health (CMV status not recorded). Some clones in this sample may be carry-over from other donors' samples. Recombination connected TRBV7-6 to TRBJ1-5; possibly the D gene is TRBD1, per 5 matching bases. Sequenced: CD8+ T cells from PBMCs. The CDR3 sequence is CASSLGGENQPQHF. The DNA reads TGTGCCAGCAGCTTGGGGGGGGAAAATCAGCCCCAGCATTTT.